The TCR beta chain described here comes from a study of T cell responses to AZD1222 COVID-19 vaccine. Study observations and caveats: Donors, mostly white British, included more females; clonal diversity was possibly underestimated.

Method: immunoSEQ multiplex PCR; TCRdb's copy keeps in-frame clones and lacks some. The data show some 150,000 clones, about nine tenths seen once. From germline, CDR1 is MNHEY and CDR2 SVGEGT. V was pared by 2 bases and J by 3 bases, with 7 bases between. The CDR3 has 13 amino acids. Turning to this clone: As yet, its antigen is unknown.

The source material was peripheral blood, sampled on day 0 of AZD1222 vaccination. The chain uses TRBV6-2 or TRBV6-3 and TRBJ2-5; D uncertain. The sequence derives from an adult in good health. The CDR3, as DNA: TGTGCCAGCAGTTACCAGTGGGAAGAGACCCAGTACTTC. Translating gives CASSYQWEETQYF.